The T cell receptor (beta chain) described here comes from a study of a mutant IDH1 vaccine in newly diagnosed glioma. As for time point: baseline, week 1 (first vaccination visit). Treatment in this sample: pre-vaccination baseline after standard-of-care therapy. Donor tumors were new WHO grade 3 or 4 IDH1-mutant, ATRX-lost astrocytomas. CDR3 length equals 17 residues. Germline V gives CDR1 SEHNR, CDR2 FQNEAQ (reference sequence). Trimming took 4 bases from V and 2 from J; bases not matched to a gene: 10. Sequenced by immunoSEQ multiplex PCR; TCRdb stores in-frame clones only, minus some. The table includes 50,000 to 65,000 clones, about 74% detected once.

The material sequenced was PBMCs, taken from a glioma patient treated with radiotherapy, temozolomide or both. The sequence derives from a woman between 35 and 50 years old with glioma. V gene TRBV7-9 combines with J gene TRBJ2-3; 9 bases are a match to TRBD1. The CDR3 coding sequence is TGTGCCAGCAGCTCCTTCCGCGGGACAGGGACCACAGATACGCAGTATTTT. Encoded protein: CASSSFRGTGTTDTQYF. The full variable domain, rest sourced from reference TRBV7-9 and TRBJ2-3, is DTGVSQNPRHKITKRGQNVTFRCDPISEHNRLYWYRQTLGQGPEFLTYFQNEAQLEKSRLLSDRFSAERPKGSFSTLEIQRTEQGDSAMYLCASSSFRGTGTTDTQYFGPGTRLTVL.